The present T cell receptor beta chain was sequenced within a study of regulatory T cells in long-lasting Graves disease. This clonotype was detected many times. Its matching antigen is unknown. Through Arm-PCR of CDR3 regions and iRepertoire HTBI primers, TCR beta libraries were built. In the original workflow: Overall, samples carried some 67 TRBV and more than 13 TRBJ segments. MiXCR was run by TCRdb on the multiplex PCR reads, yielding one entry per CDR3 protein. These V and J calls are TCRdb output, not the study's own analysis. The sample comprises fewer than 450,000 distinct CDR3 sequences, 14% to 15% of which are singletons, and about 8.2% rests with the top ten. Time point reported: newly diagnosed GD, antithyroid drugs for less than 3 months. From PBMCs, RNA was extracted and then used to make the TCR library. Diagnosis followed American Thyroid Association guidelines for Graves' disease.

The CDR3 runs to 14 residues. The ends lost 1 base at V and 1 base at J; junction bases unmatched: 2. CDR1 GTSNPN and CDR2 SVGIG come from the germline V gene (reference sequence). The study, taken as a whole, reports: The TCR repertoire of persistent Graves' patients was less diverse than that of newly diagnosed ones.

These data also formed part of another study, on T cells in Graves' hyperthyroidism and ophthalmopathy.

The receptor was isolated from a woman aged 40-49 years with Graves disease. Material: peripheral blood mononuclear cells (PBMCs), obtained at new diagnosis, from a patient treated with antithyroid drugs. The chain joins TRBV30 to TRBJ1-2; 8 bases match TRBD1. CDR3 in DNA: TGTGCCTGGAGTGGCGACAGGGGTAACTATGGCTACACCTTC. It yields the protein CAWSGDRGNYGYTF.